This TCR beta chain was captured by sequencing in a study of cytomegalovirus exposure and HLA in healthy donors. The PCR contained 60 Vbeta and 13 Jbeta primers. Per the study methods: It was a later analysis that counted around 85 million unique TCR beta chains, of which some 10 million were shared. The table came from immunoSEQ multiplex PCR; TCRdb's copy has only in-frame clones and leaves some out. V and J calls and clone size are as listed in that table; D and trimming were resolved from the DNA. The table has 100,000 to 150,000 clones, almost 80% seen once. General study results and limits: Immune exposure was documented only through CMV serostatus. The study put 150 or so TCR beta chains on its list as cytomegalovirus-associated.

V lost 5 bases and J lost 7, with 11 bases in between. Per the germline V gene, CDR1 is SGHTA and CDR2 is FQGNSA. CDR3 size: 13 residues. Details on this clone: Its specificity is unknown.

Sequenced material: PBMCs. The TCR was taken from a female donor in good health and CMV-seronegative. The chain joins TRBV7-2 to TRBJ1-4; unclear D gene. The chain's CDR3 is CASSPSSSEKLFF. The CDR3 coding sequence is TGTGCCAGCAGCCCTAGTTCCAGTGAAAAACTGTTTTTT.